A selection of T cell receptor beta chains follows, all from one sample in a study of blood T cell repertoires in COVID-19. The repertoire was sequenced with immunoSEQ multiplex PCR; TCRdb's copy has only in-frame clones and lacks some. The table lists 200,000 to 250,000 clones, 80% to 90% of them singletons, with 4.5% to 7.5% in the top ten. The sequencing input was peripheral blood. Source of these receptors: a man aged 80 or over with acute or convalescent COVID-19. Each CDR3 is given with its conserved first and last residue. D genes are given only for firm matches. Some rows have no size entry. The others give once, few or many, or a class for an expanded clone.

abundance,j_gene,d_gene,v_gene,CDR3aa,CDR3nt
-,TRBJ2-5,-,TRBV5-1,CASSLVGGSQETQYF,TGCGCCAGCAGCTTGGTGGGGGGAAGCCAAGAGACCCAGTACTTC
-,TRBJ1-2,TRBD1,TRBV6-5,CASSYGTAKDYGYTF,TGTGCCAGCAGTTACGGGACAGCTAAGGACTATGGCTACACCTTC
-,TRBJ2-3,TRBD1,TRBV23-1,CASRENYRGEDTDTQYF,TGCGCCAGCAGAGAGAACTACAGGGGGGAGGACACAGATACGCAGTATTTT
-,TRBJ2-3,TRBD1,TRBV19,CASSTGQGVADTQYF,TGTGCCAGTAGTACGGGACAGGGGGTGGCAGATACGCAGTATTTT
-,TRBJ1-5,-,TRBV19,CASTGTIASVVAQHF,TGTGCCAGCACAGGGACGATAGCGTCGGTCGTAGCCCAGCATTTT
-,TRBJ2-1,-,TRBV27,CASSPYRSSSYNEQFF,TGTGCCAGCAGTCCGTACAGGAGCTCCTCCTACAATGAGCAGTTCTTC
-,TRBJ2-6,TRBD1,TRBV19,CASSIGTGVPGANVLTF,TGTGCCAGTAGTATTGGGACAGGGGTGCCTGGGGCCAACGTCCTGACTTTC
once,TRBJ1-4,TRBD1,TRBV28,CASSSAVEVNRGEKLFF,TGTGCCAGCAGTTCAGCTGTGGAGGTTAACAGGGGTGAAAAACTGTTTTTT
once,TRBJ1-1,-,TRBV19,CASSMPGNTEAFF,TGTGCCAGTAGTATGCCGGGGAACACTGAAGCTTTCTTT
-,TRBJ1-2,-,TRBV11-2,CASRYSGRAGGYTF,TGTGCCAGCAGATACAGCGGTAGGGCCGGCGGCTACACCTTC
-,TRBJ2-1,-,TRBV7-9,CASSLARDGENEQFF,TGTGCCAGCAGCTTAGCGCGCGACGGAGAGAATGAGCAGTTCTTC
-,TRBJ2-2,-,TRBV6-4,CASSLAEGTGELFF,TGTGCCAGCAGTTTAGCGGAAGGCACCGGGGAGCTGTTTTTT
-,TRBJ2-3,TRBD2,TRBV5-6,CASSSSGRRGTDTQYF,TGTGCCAGCAGCTCGAGCGGGAGGCGAGGCACAGATACGCAGTATTTT
-,TRBJ2-1,TRBD2,TRBV28,CASSPGSGNSYNEQFF,TGTGCCAGCAGTCCGGGGAGCGGGAACTCCTACAATGAGCAGTTCTTC
-,TRBJ2-1,TRBD2,TRBV13,CASRFGTSGRLEQFF,TGTGCCAGCAGGTTCGGGACTAGCGGGAGACTTGAGCAGTTCTTC
few,TRBJ1-1,-,TRBV28,CASSPTSNTEAFF,TGTGCCAGCAGTCCTACTTCAAACACTGAAGCTTTCTTT
-,TRBJ2-7,-,TRBV27,CASSSRDSSSYEQYF,TGTGCCAGCAGTTCGAGGGACTCGAGCTCCTACGAGCAGTACTTC
once,TRBJ2-2,-,TRBV5-6,CASGRGGNTGELFF,TGTGCCAGCGGTCGTGGCGGGAACACCGGGGAGCTGTTTTTT
few,TRBJ1-4,TRBD1,TRBV19,CASSIVTGTGGLATNEKLFF,TGTGCCAGTAGTATAGTTACCGGGACAGGGGGTCTGGCAACTAATGAAAAACTGTTTTTT
-,TRBJ2-3,TRBD2,TRBV30,CAWSVTSGTSTDTQYF,TGTGCCTGGAGTGTTACTAGCGGGACTAGCACAGATACGCAGTATTTT
-,TRBJ2-2,TRBD1,TRBV29-1,CSVQGDSTLGELFF,TGCAGCGTTCAGGGGGACAGCACCCTCGGGGAGCTGTTTTTT
-,TRBJ2-2,TRBD1,TRBV7-3,CASSLQGIGELFF,TGTGCCAGCAGCCTACAGGGGATCGGGGAGCTGTTTTTT
-,TRBJ1-4,TRBD1,TRBV7-2,CASSLDRGGEKLFF,TGTGCCAGCAGCTTAGACAGGGGTGGGGAAAAACTGTTTTTT
-,TRBJ1-3,-,TRBV3-1/TRBV3-2,CASSLGVPGNTIYF,TGTGCCAGCAGCCTCGGGGTACCCGGAAACACCATATATTTT